This T cell receptor (beta chain) originates from a study of blood T cells in healthy people across ages. Study findings and constraints: Whereas aged donors had fewer naive CD4+ cells, long-lived donors had more of them and higher diversity.

The germline V gene encodes CDR1 DFQATT and CDR2 SNEGSKA (reference sequence). Deletions cut 6 bases from V and 1 base from J, with 12 bases between. The CDR3 is made up of 13 amino acids. There were healthy Caucasian individuals from Russia, aged roughly 6 to 90, serving as donors. Researchers isolated at least 7 million PBMCs per sample. A sample-barcoded 5' primer and a J-beta primer mix were used in a second PCR of about 7 to 12 cycles. TCRdb independently ran MiXCR on the 5' RACE reads; one entry per CDR3 protein. Of about 800,000 distinct CDR3 sequences in the sample, about 46% were seen once. This clonotype was detected only a few times. What it recognizes is unknown.

This receptor was obtained from a man older than 75 in good health. Sequencing was carried out using blood. This sequence joins TRBV20-1 and TRBJ1-1; possible D gene TRBD1, 5 bases. CDR3 residues: CSATGLSNTEAFF. CDR3 sequence (DNA): TGCAGTGCGACGGGACTGTCGAACACTGAAGCTTTCTTT.